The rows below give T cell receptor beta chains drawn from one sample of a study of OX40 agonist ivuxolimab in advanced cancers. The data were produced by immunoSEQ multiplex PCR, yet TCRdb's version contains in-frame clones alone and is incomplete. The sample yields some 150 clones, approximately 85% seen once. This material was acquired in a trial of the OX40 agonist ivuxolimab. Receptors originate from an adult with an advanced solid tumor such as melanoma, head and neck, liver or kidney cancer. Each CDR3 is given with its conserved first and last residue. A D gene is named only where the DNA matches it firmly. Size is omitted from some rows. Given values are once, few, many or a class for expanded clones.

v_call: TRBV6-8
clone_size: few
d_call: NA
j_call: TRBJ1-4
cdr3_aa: CASSIRTRDVQGYEKLFF
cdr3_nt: TGTGCCAGCAGTATAAGGACCAGGGACGTCCAAGGATATGAAAAACTGTTTTTT

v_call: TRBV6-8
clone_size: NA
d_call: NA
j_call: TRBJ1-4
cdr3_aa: CASSYNVRASAEKLFF
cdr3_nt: TGTGCCAGCAGTTACAATGTCAGGGCGAGTGCTGAAAAACTGTTTTTT

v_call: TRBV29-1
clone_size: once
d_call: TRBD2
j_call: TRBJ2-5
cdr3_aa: CSAAGTSGLPGETQYF
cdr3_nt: TGCAGCGCTGCGGGGACTAGCGGGCTCCCAGGAGAGACCCAGTACTTC

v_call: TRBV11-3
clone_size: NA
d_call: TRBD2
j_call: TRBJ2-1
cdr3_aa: CASSLVFSREGLGRGEQFF
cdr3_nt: TGTGCCAGCAGCTTAGTTTTCTCGCGGGAGGGCCTCGGGAGAGGGGAGCAGTTCTTC

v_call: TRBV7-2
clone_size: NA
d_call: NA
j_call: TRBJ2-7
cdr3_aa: CASSPQRLYEQYF
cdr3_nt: TGTGCCAGCAGCCCCCAGCGGCTCTACGAGCAGTACTTC

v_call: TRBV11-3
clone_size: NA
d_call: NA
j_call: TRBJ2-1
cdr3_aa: CASSLGQSSYNEQFF
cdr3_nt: TGTGCCAGCAGCCTCGGACAGAGCTCCTACAATGAGCAGTTCTTC

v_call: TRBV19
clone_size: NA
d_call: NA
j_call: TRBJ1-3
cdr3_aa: CASSKLRGRSGNTIYF
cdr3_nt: TGTGCCAGTAGTAAACTCCGGGGCCGCTCTGGAAACACCATATATTTT

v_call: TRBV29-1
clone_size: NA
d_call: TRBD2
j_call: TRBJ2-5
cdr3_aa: CSFEKPTSGRFRTQYF
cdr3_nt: TGCAGCTTTGAGAAACCGACTAGCGGGAGGTTCCGGACCCAGTACTTC

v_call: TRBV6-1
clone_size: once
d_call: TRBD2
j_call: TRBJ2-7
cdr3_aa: CASSEVVAGGEQYF
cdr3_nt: TGTGCCAGCAGTGAAGTGGTAGCGGGAGGCGAGCAGTACTTC

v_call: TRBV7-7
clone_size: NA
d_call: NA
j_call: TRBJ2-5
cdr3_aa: CASSRAGRYQETQYF
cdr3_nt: TGTGCCAGCAGCAGGGCGGGGAGGTACCAAGAGACCCAGTACTTC

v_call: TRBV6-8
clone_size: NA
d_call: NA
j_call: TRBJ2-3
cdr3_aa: CATGRLVSTDTQYF
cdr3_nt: TGTGCCACCGGACGTTTGGTTAGCACAGATACGCAGTATTTT

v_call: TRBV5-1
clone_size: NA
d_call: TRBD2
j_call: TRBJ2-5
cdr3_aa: CASSLATSGSLETQYF
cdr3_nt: TGCGCCAGCAGCTTGGCCACTAGCGGGAGTTTGGAGACCCAGTACTTC

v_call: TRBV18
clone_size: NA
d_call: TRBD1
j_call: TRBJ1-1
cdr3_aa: CASSLSQGRGEAFF
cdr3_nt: TGTGCCAGCTCACTGTCACAGGGGCGCGGAGAAGCTTTCTTT

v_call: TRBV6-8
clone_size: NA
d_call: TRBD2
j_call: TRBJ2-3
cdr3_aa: CASSASGRETDTQYF
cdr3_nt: TGTGCCAGCAGTGCAAGCGGGAGGGAGACAGATACGCAGTATTTT

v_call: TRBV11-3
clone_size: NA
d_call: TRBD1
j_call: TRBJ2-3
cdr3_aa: CASSYGQVNTDTQYF
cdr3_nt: TGTGCCAGCAGCTACGGACAGGTGAACACAGATACGCAGTATTTT

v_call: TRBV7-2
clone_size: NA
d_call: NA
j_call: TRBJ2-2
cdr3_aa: CASSLVFSGELFF
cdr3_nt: TGTGCCAGCAGCTTAGTGTTTTCCGGGGAGCTGTTTTTT

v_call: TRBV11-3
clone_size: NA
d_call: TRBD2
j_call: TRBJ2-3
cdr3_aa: CASSRGLAGYTDTQYF
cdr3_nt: TGTGCCAGCAGCAGGGGACTAGCGGGATACACAGATACGCAGTATTTT

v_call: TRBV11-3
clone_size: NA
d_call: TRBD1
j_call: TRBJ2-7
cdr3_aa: CASSGRGDRGHEQYF
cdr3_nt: TGTGCCAGCAGCGGAAGGGGGGACAGGGGCCACGAGCAGTACTTC

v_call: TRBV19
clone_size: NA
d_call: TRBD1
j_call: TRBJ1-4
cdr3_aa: CASSIGDSSEKLFF
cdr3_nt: TGTGCCAGTAGTATCGGGGACAGCTCGGAGAAACTGTTTTTT

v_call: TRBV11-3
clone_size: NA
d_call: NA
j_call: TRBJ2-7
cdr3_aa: CASSLVRSSYEQYF
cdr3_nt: TGTGCCAGCAGCTTAGTCAGAAGCTCCTACGAGCAGTACTTC

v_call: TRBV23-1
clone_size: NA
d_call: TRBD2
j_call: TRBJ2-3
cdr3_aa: CASSPSLREGTDTQYF
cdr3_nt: TGCGCCAGCAGCCCCTCCCTCCGGGAGGGAACAGATACGCAGTATTTT

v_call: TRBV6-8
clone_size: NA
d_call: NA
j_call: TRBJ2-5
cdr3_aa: CAIGGPRDTEALEAQYF
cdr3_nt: TGTGCCATCGGTGGCCCCCGGGACACCGAAGCTTTAGAGGCCCAGTACTTC

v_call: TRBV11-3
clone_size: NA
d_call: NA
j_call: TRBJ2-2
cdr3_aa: CASRWGFGTGELFF
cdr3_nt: TGTGCCAGCAGGTGGGGGTTCGGGACCGGGGAGCTGTTTTTT

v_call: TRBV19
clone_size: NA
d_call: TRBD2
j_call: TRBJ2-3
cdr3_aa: CASSFGLAVLTDTQYF
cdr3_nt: TGTGCCAGTAGTTTTGGACTAGCGGTTCTCACAGATACGCAGTATTTT

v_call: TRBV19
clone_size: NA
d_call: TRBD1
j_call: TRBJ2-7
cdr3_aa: CASSQRDRRAYEQYF
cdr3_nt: TGTGCCAGTAGTCAAAGGGACAGGCGGGCCTACGAGCAGTACTTC

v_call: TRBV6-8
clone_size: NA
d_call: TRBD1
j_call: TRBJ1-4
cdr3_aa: CASSASGQGNEKLFF
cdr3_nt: TGTGCCAGCAGTGCCTCGGGACAGGGAAATGAAAAACTGTTTTTT

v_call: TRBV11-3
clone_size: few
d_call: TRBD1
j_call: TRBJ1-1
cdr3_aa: CASSWTGPNTEAFF
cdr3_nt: TGTGCCAGCAGCTGGACAGGGCCGAACACTGAAGCTTTCTTT

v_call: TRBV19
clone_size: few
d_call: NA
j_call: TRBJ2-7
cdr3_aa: CASSTARDLIYEQYF
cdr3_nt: TGTGCCAGTAGTACAGCCCGGGACCTAATCTACGAGCAGTACTTC

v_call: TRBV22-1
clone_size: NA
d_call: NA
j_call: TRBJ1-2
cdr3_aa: CASSFGPSYGYTF
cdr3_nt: TGTGCCAGCAGTTTCGGGCCTTCCTATGGCTACACCTTC

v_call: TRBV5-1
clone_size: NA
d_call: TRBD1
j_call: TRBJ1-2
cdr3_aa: CASSLLGDSVGYTF
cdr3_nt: TGCGCCAGCAGCTTGCTCGGGGACAGTGTTGGCTACACCTTC

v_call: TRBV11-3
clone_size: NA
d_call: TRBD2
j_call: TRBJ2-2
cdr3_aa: CASSHGAGDGELFF
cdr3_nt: TGTGCCAGCAGCCATGGGGCGGGGGACGGGGAGCTGTTTTTT

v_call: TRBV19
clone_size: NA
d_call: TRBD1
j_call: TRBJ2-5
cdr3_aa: CASRAPGTGRETQYF
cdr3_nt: TGTGCCAGTAGGGCCCCTGGGACAGGGAGGGAGACCCAGTACTTC

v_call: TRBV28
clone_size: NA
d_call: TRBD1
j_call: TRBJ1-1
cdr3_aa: CASSMTGTGLNTEAFF
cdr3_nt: TGTGCCAGCAGTATGACCGGGACAGGGTTGAACACTGAAGCTTTCTTT

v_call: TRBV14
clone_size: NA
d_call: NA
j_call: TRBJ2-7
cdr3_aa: CASSQLDNLYEQYF
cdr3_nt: TGTGCCAGCAGCCAACTGGACAACCTCTACGAGCAGTACTTC

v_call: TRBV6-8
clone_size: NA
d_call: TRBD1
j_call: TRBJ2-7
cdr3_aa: CASIKFGQGVYDEQYF
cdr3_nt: TGTGCCAGCATTAAGTTCGGACAGGGGGTGTACGACGAGCAGTACTTC

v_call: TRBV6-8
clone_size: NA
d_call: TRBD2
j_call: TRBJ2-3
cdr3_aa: CAIRSTLADINTDTQYF
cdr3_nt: TGTGCCATCAGATCAACCCTAGCGGATATAAACACAGATACGCAGTATTTT

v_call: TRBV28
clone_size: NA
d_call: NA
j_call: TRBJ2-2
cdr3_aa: CASNTAAAGELFF
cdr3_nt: TGTGCCAGCAACACGGCCGCGGCCGGGGAGCTGTTTTTT

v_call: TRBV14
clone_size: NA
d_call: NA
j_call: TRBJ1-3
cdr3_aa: CASSTRHLGDTIYF
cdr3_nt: TGTGCCAGCAGCACGAGACACCTCGGGGACACCATATATTTT

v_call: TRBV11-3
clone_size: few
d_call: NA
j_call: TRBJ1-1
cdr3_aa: CASSPRSMNTEAFF
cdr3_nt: TGTGCCAGCAGCCCCCGGAGTATGAACACTGAAGCTTTCTTT

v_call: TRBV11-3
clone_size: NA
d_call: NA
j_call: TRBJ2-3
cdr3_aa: CASSRDKSTDTQYF
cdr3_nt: TGTGCCAGCAGTCGGGATAAAAGCACAGATACGCAGTATTTT

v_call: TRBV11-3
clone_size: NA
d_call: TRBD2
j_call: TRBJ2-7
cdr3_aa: CASRVAGGETYEQYF
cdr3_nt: TGTGCCAGCAGGGTGGCGGGAGGGGAGACCTACGAGCAGTACTTC

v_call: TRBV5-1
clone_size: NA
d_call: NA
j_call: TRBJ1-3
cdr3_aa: CASSLLGQRGSGNTIYF
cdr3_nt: TGCGCCAGCAGTCTGCTGGGGCAGCGAGGTTCTGGAAACACCATATATTTT

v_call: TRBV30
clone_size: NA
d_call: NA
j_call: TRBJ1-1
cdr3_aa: CAWSWTGAEAFF
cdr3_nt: TGTGCCTGGAGTTGGACTGGGGCTGAAGCTTTCTTT

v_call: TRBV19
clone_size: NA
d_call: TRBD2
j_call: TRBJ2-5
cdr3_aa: CASSIVGTSGIETQYF
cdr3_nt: TGTGCCAGTAGTATAGTTGGGACTAGCGGGATCGAGACCCAGTACTTC

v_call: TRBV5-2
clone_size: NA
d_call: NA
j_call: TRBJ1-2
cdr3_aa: CASSLVRDYGYTF
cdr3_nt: TGTGCCAGCAGCTTAGTACGCGACTATGGCTACACCTTC

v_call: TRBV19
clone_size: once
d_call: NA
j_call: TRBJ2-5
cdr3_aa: CASSPGRQETQYF
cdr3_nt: TGTGCCAGTAGTCCTGGCAGGCAAGAGACCCAGTACTTC

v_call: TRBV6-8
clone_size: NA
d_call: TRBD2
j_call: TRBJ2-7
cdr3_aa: CASSYLPSGNYEQYF
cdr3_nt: TGTGCCAGCAGTTATTTGCCTAGCGGTAATTACGAGCAGTACTTC

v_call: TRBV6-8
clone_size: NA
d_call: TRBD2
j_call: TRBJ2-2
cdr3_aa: CAIPGTRVPGELFF
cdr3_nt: TGTGCCATCCCCGGGACTAGGGTCCCCGGGGAGCTGTTTTTT

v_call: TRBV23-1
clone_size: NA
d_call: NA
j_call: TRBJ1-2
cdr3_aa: CASSPTGGYYGYTF
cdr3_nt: TGCGCCAGCAGCCCCACGGGAGGATACTATGGCTACACCTTC

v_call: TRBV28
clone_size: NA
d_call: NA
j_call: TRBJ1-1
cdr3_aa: CASSGGLVGTEAFF
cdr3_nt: TGTGCCAGCAGTGGGGGACTGGTGGGCACTGAAGCTTTCTTT

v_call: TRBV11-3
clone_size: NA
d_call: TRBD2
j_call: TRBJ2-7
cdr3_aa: CASSLGREGYEQYF
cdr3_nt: TGTGCCAGCAGCTTAGGACGGGAGGGCTACGAGCAGTACTTC

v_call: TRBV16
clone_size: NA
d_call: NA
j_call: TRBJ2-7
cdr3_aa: CASRASIGGSAEQYF
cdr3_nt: TGTGCCAGCAGAGCCTCTATCGGGGGAAGTGCCGAGCAGTACTTC

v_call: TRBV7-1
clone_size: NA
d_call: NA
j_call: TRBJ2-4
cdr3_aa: CASSLDSRAKNIQYF
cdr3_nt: TGTGCCAGCAGCTTAGACTCGCGAGCCAAAAACATTCAGTACTTC

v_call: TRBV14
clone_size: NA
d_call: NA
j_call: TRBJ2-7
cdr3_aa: CASSQAGVGYEQYF
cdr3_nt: TGTGCCAGCAGCCAAGCGGGAGTGGGGTACGAGCAGTACTTC

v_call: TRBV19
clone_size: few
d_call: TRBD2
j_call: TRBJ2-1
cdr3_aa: CASSLALAGYNEQFF
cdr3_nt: TGTGCCAGTAGTCTCGCGCTAGCGGGCTACAATGAGCAGTTCTTC